Described below is a single T cell receptor beta chain sequence and its context. What this receptor recognizes is not known. No base-level quality is on record; no much larger clone is a single base apart. The approximately 39 donors, aged roughly 6 to 95 years, were systemically healthy Caucasian individuals from Russia. Each donor gave around 9.8 milliliters of peripheral blood, collected into EDTA-treated Vacutainer tubes. Ficoll-Paque density-gradient centrifugation was used to isolate PBMCs, with at least 6 million per sample. Trizol reagent was used to extract total RNA from PBMCs, with at least 5.5 micrograms per sample. The percentages of naive CD45RAhigh/CD27high T cells were determined by flow cytometry on a PBMC aliquot from every donor. For CDR1 and CDR2, the germline V gene (reference sequence) lists LNHDA and SQIVND. V loses 5 bases, J loses 3 bases, and the germline ends lie 17 bases apart. The CDR3 runs 16 amino acids, cysteine and phenylalanine included. The sequence is cut down to CDR3 DNA, 48 bases in frame from base 1.

This sample is part of a study of blood T cells in healthy people across ages (dated by TCRdb to 2015 to 2017). Some background on the complete study: In model experiments, roughly one uniquely barcoded TCR beta cDNA molecule per two T cells was captured by template switching. Using deep sequencing normalized with unique cDNA molecular identifiers, the study measured how TCR beta repertoire diversity changes with age. Four age groups were formed from the donors: young (average roughly 16 years), middle-aged (approximately 39), aged (roughly 56) and long-lived (approximately 80). Donors of different ages were randomly distributed across sequencing lanes to avoid experimental bias. For two donors (one aged 18 to 30 and one aged 80 or older), the study analyzed two additional independent replicas of 1 million unique cDNA reads from the same blood draw.

Libraries were built with 5' RACE. Sequencer: Illumina HiSeq 2500. A second PCR of roughly 7 to 11 cycles was performed with a sample-barcoded 5' primer and a J-beta primer mix. A unique molecular identifier was introduced onto each TCR beta cDNA molecule by a template-switch 5' adaptor carrying 12 random nucleotides. At least 3 million CDR3-containing paired-end reads were obtained from each sample. All of the RNA was converted into first-strand cDNA using the Mint cDNA synthesis kit, with a TRBC-specific oligonucleotide serving as the primer. Following uracil-DNA glycosylase treatment, a first 18-cycle PCR with universal primers M1SS and BC2_uni_R was performed on all cDNA. Per the source publication's procedure: For normalization, 1 million high-quality reads were randomly selected from each sample, with every read carrying a distinct molecular identifier. Reads with shared molecular identifiers were discarded instead of being binned into consensus sequences. MiTCR, set to a Q25 quality threshold and the strictest error-elimination algorithm, was used for CDR3 identification, clonotype clustering and error correction. Lower-bound total TCR beta diversity was estimated with a nonparametric unseen species model using Euler transformation. Clones were called with MiXCR by TCRdb after fastp trimmed the public reads at Q25, and only in-frame beta chains were retained. One record per CDR3 amino acid sequence lists the most common genes and DNA. TCRdb, not the authors, supplied the V and J calls. This sample holds 710,000 or so distinct CDR3 sequences; around 32% were observed only once. 15% of the sample belongs to the ten largest clones.

What the work shows at the level of the full study, not this receptor alone: Since profiling was done on bulk unsorted PBMCs, naive and antigen-experienced compartments could not be conclusively compared. Because the CMV infection status of the donors was unknown, age-related changes in expanded clonotypes may potentially have been confounded. Compared with the aged group, more naive CD4+ T cells, fewer expanded clones and increased TCR diversity were shown by the long-lived group, suggesting age selection. Observed TCR beta diversity correlated strongly with the percentage of naive T cells measured by flow cytometry. Observed TCR beta diversity per million T cells fell roughly linearly with age, and a significant reduction was already apparent by age around 40. Estimates of total diversity based on one million sequenced T cells were regarded as lower bounds and as underestimates.

Sequenced material: blood. The clonotype originates from a woman aged 80 or over in good health. Donor details come from another sample of the same person, matched by shared clones. The rearranged chain carries TRBV19 and TRBJ2-1; the best D guess is TRBD1, with 6 bases matching. The encoded CDR3 is CASSPQRGNYYNEQFF. Here is the DNA: TGTGCCAGTAGTCCACAAAGGGGGAATTACTACAATGAGCAGTTCTTC.